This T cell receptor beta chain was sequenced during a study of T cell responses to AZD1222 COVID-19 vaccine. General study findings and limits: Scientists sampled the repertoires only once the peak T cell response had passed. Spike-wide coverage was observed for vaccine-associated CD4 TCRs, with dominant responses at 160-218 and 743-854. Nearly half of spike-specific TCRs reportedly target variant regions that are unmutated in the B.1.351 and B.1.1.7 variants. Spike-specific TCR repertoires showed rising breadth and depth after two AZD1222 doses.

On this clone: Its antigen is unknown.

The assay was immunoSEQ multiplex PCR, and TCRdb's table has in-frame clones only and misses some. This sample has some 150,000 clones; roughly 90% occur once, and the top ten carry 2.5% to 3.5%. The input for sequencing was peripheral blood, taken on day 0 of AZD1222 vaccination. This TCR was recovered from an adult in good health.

The CDR3 spells CSGLGQNYEQYF. The CDR3 DNA is TGCAGCGGCTTGGGACAGAACTACGAGCAGTACTTC. The chain has TRBV29-1 and TRBJ2-7, with 7 bases fitting TRBD1. The junction had 6 bases not matched to a gene; V was cut back by 7 bases and J by 3 bases. Germline values: CDR1 SQVTM, CDR2 ANQGSEA. The CDR3 is 12 residues long.